This TCR beta chain was identified during a study of cytomegalovirus exposure and HLA in healthy donors. Across the study: Early release data held around 82 million unique TCRs from HLA-typed donors. General observations from the study: Usually a TCR sequence was rare, but some public TCRs were found in many donors.

Regarding this clone: The antigen is not known.

Everyone who donated was a healthy bone marrow donor. 60 Vbeta and 13 Jbeta primers were used in PCR. Only in-frame clones appear in the TCRdb table, and some are missing; sequencing was by immunoSEQ multiplex PCR. The table lists around 200,000 clones, more than 60% of them singletons. This CDR3 region has 16 residues. From germline, CDR1 is MDHEN and CDR2 SYDVKM. The V gene lost 2 bases and the J gene lost 0 bases, with 8 bases spanning the gap. Sequencing was carried out using PBMCs. The J gene is TRBJ2-6, the V gene TRBV28, with TRBD1 as a possible D gene (6 bases). The receptor comes from a woman aged 60-70 years in good health and CMV-seropositive. The CDR3 protein is CASSLDRSSGANVLTF. The CDR3 nucleotides read TGTGCCAGCAGTTTAGACAGGAGCTCTGGGGCCAACGTCCTGACTTTC.